This T cell receptor beta chain was retrieved from a study of shared clonotypes between healthy human individuals. Study in general: The donor pool was made up of a couple of women and three men aged 18 to 49.

A CD45RA+ naive subset and a CD45RA-negative memory subset were split from CD4+ cells. Method: immunoSEQ multiplex PCR; TCRdb's copy keeps in-frame clones and lacks some. Among some 2,400,000 clones listed, almost 96% were seen once. Germline trimming cut 7 bases from V and 2 bases from J; bases unmatched to any gene: 5. Germline CDR1 and CDR2: MNHNS and SASEGT. The length of the CDR3 is 15 residues. The sequence derives from a man between 18 and 35 years old in good health. The V and J genes are TRBV6-1 and TRBJ2-7; 13 bases are a match to TRBD2. Source material: naive CD4+ T cells sorted from blood. Subset given: CD45RA+ positively selected. CDR3 in amino acids: CASISGLAGTYEQYF. The CDR3 DNA reads as TGTGCCAGCATTTCGGGACTAGCGGGGACCTACGAGCAGTACTTC.